The 7 T cell receptor beta chains reported below all come from one sample, sequenced in a study of T cell responses to AZD1222 COVID-19 vaccine. Clones were read by immunoSEQ multiplex PCR, and TCRdb kept only the in-frame ones, dropping some. The sample holds 120,000 or so clones, roughly nine tenths seen once. The source material was peripheral blood, sampled on day 0 of AZD1222 vaccination. The receptors stem from an adult in good health.

This chain joins TRBV10-1 and TRBJ2-7, with D hard to call. V was clipped by 0 bases and J by 5 bases, with 11 bases between them. The V gene's germline CDR1 is WNHNN and CDR2 SYGVQD (reference sequence). The CDR3 runs to 14 residues. In DNA, the CDR3 is TGCGCCAGCAGTGAGTCGTTTGGGGAAAACGAGCAGTACTTC. It is translated as CASSESFGENEQYF.

J is TRBJ2-7 and V is TRBV10-2, with 7 bases that match TRBD2. Germline lookup yields CDR1 WSHSY and CDR2 SAAADI. J lost 1 base, V lost 4 bases, and 10 bases had no gene match. This CDR3 comprises 16 residues. CDR3 coding DNA: TGCGCCAGCAGTGGGTACAAGCGGGAAGCTTCCTACGAGCAGTACTTC. Translated, it gives CASSGYKREASYEQYF.

The chain couples TRBV5-8 to TRBJ1-1, with TRBD1 matching over 7 bases. The V gene's germline CDR1 is SGHTS and CDR2 YDEGEE. This CDR3 contains 16 residues. The junction had 10 bases not matched to a gene; V was cut back by 4 bases and J by 1 base. CDR3 loop: CASSAATGTENTEAFF. CDR3 nucleotide sequence: TGTGCCAGCAGCGCAGCAACCGGGACAGAGAACACTGAAGCTTTCTTT.

The rearrangement joins TRBV27 to TRBJ2-7; possibly TRBD1 for D (6 bases). Germline-derived CDR1 and CDR2 are MNHEY and SMNVEV (reference sequence). V was cut by 5 bases and J by 1 base, with 12 bases left in between. The CDR3 is made up of 14 amino acids. CDR3 amino acids: CASSIRDTSYEQYF. The CDR3, as DNA: TGTGCCAGCAGTATCCGGGACACGTCCTACGAGCAGTACTTC.

The CDR3 protein is CASSSYPSYGYTF. For the CDR3, the DNA is TGTGCCAGCAGTTCTTACCCGAGCTATGGCTACACCTTC. The chain links TRBV28 to TRBJ1-2; D is uncertain. The CDR3 totals 13 residues. The V and J ends lost 4 bases and 4 bases respectively, with 10 bases between them. The germline CDR1 and CDR2 sequences are MDHEN and SYDVKM.

The gene calls are TRBV4-1 and TRBJ1-1, with no clear D. Germline loops: CDR1 MGHRA, CDR2 YSYEKL. Trimming removed 3 bases at V and 0 bases at J, with 14 bases between. This CDR3 region has 16 residues. The CDR3 sequence is CASSHFLRAVNTEAFF. In DNA, the CDR3 is TGCGCCAGCAGCCACTTTTTGAGGGCGGTGAACACTGAAGCTTTCTTT.

The chain recombines TRBV27 with TRBJ2-5; 7 bases fit TRBD1. The CDR3 contains 14 residues. Trimming removed 5 bases from V and 3 bases from J; junction bases left unmatched: 6. Germline V gene lookup returns CDR1 MNHEY and CDR2 SMNVEV (reference sequence). CDR3 protein: CASSRRDSEETQYF. The DNA of the CDR3 is TGTGCCAGCAGTCGCCGGGACAGCGAAGAGACCCAGTACTTC.